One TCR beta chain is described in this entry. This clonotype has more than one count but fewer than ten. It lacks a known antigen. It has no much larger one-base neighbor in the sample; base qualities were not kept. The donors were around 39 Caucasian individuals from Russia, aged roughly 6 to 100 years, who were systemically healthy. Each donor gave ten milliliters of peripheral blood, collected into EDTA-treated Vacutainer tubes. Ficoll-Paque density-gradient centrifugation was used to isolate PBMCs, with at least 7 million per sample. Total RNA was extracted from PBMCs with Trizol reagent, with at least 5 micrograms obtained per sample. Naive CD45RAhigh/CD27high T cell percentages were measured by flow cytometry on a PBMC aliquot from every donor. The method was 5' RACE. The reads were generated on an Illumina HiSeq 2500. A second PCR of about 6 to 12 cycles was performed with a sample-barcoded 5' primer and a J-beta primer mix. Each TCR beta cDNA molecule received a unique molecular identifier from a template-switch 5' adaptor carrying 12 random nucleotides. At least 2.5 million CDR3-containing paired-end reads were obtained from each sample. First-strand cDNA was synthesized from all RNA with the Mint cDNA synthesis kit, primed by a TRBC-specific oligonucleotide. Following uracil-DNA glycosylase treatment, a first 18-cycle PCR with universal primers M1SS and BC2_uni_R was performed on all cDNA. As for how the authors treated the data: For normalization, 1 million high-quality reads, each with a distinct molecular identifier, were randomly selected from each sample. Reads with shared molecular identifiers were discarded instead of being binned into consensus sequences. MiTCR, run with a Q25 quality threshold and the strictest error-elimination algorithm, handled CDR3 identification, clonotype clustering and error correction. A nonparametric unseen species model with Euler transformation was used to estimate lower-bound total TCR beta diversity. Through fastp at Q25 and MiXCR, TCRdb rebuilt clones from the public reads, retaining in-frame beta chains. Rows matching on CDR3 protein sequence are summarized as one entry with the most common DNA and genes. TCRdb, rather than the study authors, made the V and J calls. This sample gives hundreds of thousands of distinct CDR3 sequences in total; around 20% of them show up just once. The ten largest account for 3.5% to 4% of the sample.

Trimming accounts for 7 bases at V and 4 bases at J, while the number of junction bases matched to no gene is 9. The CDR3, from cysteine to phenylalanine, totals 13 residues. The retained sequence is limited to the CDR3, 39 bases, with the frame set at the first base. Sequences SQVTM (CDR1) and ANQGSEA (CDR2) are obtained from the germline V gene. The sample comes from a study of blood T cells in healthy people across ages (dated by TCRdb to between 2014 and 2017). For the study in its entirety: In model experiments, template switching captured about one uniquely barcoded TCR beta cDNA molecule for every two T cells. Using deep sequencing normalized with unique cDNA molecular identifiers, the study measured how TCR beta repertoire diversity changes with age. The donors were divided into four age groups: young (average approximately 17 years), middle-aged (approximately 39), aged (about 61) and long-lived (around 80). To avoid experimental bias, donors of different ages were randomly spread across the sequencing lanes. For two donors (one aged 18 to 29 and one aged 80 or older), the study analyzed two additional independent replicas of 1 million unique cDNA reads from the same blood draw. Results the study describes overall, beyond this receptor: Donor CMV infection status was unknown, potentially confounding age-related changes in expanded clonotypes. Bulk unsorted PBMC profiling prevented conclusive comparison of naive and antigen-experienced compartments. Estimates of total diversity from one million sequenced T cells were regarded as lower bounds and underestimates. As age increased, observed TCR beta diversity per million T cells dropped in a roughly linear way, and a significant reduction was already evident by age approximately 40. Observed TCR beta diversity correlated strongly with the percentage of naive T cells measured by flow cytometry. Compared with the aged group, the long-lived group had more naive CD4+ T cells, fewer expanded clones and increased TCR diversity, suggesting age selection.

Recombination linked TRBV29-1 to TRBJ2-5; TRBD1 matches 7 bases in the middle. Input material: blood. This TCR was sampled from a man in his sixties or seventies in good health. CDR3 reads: CSARDSVRETQYF. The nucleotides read TGCAGCGCCCGGGACAGTGTACGAGAGACCCAGTACTTC.